This T cell receptor beta chain appears in the sequencing data of a study of T cell responses to AZD1222 COVID-19 vaccine. Study conclusions and caveats: Donors, mostly white British, included more females; clonal diversity was possibly underestimated. Seropositive AZD1222 recipients at baseline numbered only five or six. Among spike-specific TCRs, nearly half reportedly target unmutated variant regions.

The table came from immunoSEQ multiplex PCR; TCRdb's copy has only in-frame clones and leaves some out. The sample yields tens of thousands of clones, more than 75% seen once. A note on this clone: Its antigen remains unknown.

CDR3 size: 15 residues. The sequences come from peripheral blood, collected on day 0 of AZD1222 vaccination. This rearrangement joins TRBV21-1 to TRBJ1-6. TRBV21-1 is termed a pseudogene. This receptor was identified in an adult in good health. The CDR3 DNA follows: TGTGCCAGCAGCAAAGCGCGGGGTTTGGGTTCACCCCTCCACTTT. Translation: CASSKARGLGSPLHF.